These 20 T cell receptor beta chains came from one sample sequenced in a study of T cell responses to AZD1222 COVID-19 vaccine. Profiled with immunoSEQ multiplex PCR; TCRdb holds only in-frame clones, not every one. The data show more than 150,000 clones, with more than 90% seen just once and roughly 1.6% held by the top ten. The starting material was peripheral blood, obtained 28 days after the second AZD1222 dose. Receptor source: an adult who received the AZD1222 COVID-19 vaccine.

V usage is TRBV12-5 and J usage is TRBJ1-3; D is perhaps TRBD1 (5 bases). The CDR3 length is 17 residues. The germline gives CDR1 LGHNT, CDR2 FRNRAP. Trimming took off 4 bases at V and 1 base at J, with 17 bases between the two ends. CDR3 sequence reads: CASGSQKSRESGNTIYF. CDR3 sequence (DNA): TGTGCTAGTGGTTCACAAAAATCCAGGGAATCTGGAAACACCATATATTTT.

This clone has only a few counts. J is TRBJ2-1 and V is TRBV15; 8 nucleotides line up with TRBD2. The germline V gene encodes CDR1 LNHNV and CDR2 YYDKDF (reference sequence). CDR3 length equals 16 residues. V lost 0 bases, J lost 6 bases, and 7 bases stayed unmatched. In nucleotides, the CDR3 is TGTGCCACCAGCAGAGAGGGAGCGGGAGTTAGCAATGAGCAGTTCTTC. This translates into CATSREGAGVSNEQFF.

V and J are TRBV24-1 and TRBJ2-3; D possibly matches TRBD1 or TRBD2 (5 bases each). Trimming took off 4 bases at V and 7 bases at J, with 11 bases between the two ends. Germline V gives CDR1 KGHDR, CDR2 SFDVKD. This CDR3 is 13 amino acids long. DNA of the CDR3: TGTGCCACCAGTGACACGGGACGATATACGCAGTATTTT. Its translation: CATSDTGRYTQYF.

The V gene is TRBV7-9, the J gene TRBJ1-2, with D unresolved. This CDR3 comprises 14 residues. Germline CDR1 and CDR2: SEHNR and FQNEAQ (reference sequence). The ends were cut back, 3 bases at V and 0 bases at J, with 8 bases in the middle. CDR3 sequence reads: CASSLVGANYGYTF. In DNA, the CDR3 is TGTGCCAGCAGCTTGGTAGGAGCTAACTATGGCTACACCTTC.

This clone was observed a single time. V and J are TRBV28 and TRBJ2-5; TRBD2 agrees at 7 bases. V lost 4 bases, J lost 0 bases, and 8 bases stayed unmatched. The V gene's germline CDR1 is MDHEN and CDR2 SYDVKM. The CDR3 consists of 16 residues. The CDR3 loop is CASSSGLRLYQETQYF. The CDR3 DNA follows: TGTGCCAGCAGTTCGGGACTACGCCTCTACCAAGAGACCCAGTACTTC.

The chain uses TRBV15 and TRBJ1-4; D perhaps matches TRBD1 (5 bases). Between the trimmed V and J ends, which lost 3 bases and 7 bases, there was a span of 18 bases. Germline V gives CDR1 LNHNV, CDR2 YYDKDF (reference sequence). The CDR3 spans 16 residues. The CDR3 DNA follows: TGTGCCACCAGCAGGGGAGGCGGGACGAGGAGTGAAAAACTGTTTTTT. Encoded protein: CATSRGGGTRSEKLFF.

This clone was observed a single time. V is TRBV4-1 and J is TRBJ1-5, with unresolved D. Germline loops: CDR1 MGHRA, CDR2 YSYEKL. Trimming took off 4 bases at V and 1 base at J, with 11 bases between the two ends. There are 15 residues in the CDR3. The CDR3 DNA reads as TGCGCCAGCAGCCGGACCCGGGAAAGCAATCAGCCCCAGCATTTT. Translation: CASSRTRESNQPQHF.

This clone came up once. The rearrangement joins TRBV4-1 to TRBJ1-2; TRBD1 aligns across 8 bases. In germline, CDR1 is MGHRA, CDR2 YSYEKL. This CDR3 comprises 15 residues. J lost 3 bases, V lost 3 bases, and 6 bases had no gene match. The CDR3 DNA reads TGCGCCAGCAGCCAGCCGGGACAGGATTACTATGGCTACACCTTC. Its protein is CASSQPGQDYYGYTF.

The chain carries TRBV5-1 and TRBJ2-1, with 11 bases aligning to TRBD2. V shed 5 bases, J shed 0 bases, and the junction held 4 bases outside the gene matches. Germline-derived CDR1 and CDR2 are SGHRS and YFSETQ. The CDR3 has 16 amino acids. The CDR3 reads CASRLTSGGSYNEQFF. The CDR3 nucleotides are TGCGCCAGCAGGCTAACTAGCGGGGGCTCCTACAATGAGCAGTTCTTC. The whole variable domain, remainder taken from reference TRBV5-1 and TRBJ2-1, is KAGVTQTPRYLIKTRGQQVTLSCSPISGHRSVSWYQQTPGQGLQFLFEYFSETQRNKGNFPGRFSGRQFSNSRSEMNVSTLELGDSALYLCASRLTSGGSYNEQFFGPGTRLTVL.

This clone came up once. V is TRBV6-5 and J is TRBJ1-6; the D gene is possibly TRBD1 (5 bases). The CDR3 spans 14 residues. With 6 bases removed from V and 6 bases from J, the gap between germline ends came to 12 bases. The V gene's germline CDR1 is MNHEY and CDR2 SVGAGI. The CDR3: CASRGERGNSPLHF. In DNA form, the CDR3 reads TGTGCCAGCAGAGGGGAGCGGGGTAATTCACCCCTCCACTTT.

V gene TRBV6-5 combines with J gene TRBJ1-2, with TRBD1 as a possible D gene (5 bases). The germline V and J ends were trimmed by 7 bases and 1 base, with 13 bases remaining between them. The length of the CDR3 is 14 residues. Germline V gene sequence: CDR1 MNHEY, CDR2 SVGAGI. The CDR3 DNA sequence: TGTGCCAGCACAAAGTCGGGGGATAACTATGGCTACACCTTC. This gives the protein CASTKSGDNYGYTF.

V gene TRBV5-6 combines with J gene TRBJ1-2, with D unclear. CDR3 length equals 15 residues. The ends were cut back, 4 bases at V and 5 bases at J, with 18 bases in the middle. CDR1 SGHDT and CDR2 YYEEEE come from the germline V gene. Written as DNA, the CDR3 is TGTGCCAGCAGCAAAGCGACCACCCAAGGATATGGCTACACCTTC. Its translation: CASSKATTQGYGYTF.

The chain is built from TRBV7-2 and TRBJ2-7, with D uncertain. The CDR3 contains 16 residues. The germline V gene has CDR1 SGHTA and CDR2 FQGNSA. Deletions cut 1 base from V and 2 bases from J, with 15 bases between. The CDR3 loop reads CASSLEGKAAAYEQYF. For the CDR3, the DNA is TGTGCCAGCAGCTTAGAAGGAAAAGCAGCAGCCTACGAGCAGTACTTC. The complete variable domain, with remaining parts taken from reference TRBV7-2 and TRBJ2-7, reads GAGVSQSPSNKVTEKGKDVELRCDPISGHTALYWYRQSLGQGLEFLIYFQGNSAPDKSGLPSDRFSAERTGGSVSTLTIQRTQQEDSAVYLCASSLEGKAAAYEQYFGPGTRLTVT.

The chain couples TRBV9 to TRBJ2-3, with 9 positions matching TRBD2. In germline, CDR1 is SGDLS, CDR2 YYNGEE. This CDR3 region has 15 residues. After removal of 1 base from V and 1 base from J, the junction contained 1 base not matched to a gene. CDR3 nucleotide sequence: TGTGCCAGCAGCGTATCTAGCGGGGGCACAGATACGCAGTATTTT. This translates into CASSVSSGGTDTQYF.

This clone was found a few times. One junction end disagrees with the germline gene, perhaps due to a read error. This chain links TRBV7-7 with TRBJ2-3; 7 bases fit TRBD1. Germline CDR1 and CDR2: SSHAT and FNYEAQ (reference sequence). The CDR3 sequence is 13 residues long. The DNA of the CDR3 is TGTGCTAGCAGCTTAGGCCTACAGGGGACGCAGTATTTT. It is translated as CASSLGLQGTQYF.

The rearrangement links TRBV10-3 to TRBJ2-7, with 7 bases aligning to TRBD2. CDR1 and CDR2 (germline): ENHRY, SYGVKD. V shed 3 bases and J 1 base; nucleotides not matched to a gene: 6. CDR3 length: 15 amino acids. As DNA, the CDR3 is TGTGCCATCAGTGACAGAGCGGGGCCATCCTACGAGCAGTACTTC. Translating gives CAISDRAGPSYEQYF.

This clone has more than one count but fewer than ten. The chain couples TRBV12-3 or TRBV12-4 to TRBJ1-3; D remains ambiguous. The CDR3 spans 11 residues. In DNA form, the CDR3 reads TGTGGGTCCGGGCTTGGAAACACCATATATTTT. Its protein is CGSGLGNTIYF.

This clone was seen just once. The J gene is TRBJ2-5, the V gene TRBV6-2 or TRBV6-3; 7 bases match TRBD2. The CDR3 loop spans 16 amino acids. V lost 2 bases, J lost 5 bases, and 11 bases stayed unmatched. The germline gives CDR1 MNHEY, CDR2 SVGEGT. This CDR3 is CASSYPSGGGRETQYF. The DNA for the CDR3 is TGTGCCAGCAGTTACCCTTCCGGGGGAGGGCGGGAGACCCAGTACTTC.

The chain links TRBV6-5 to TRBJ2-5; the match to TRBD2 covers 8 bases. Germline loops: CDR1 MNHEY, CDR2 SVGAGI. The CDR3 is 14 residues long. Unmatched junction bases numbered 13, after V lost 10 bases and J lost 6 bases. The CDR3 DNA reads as TGTGCCACCTGGACTAGCTCCCTGGGAAAGACCCAGTACTTC. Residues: CATWTSSLGKTQYF.

CDR3 sequence reads: CASSIQGLIATNEKLFF. The CDR3 DNA reads as TGTGCCAGTAGTATTCAGGGGCTAATTGCAACTAATGAAAAACTGTTTTTT. The V and J genes are TRBV19 and TRBJ1-4; tentatively, D is TRBD1 (6 bases). Trimming took off 3 bases at V and 0 bases at J, with 14 bases between the two ends. Germline V lookup: CDR1 LNHDA, CDR2 SQIVND (reference sequence). This CDR3 is built from 17 residues.